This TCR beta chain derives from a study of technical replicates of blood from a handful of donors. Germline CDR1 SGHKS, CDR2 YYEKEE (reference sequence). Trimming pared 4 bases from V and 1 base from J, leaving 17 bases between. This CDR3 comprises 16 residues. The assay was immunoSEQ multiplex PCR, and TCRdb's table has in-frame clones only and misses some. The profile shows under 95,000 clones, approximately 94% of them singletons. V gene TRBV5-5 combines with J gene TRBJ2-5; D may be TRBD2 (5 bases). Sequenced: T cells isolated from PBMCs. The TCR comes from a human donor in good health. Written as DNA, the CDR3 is TGTGCCAGCAGCCCATCCGGGATAGAGACCCAAGAGACCCAGTACTTC. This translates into CASSPSGIETQETQYF.